Ten or more counts support the clone carrying this T cell receptor (beta chain). This sample is drawn from a study of neurological immune-mediated disorders. Specified time point: longitudinal time-point 1 (baseline). Per the germline V gene, CDR1 is DFQATT and CDR2 is SNEGSKA (reference sequence). The V and J ends lost 7 bases and 2 bases respectively, with 15 bases between them. The CDR3 runs to 13 residues. TCRdb called the 5' RACE reads again in MiXCR, with one record for every CDR3 protein. The table includes more than 70,000 distinct CDR3 sequences, roughly 10% detected once. The specimen sequenced was PBMCs. J is TRBJ2-7 and V is TRBV20-1; D gene uncertain. This TCR derives from a man in his thirties or forties in good health. As DNA, the CDR3 is TGCAGTGTAAACCTCGCGAACGCCTACGAGCAGTACTTC. It yields the protein CSVNLANAYEQYF.